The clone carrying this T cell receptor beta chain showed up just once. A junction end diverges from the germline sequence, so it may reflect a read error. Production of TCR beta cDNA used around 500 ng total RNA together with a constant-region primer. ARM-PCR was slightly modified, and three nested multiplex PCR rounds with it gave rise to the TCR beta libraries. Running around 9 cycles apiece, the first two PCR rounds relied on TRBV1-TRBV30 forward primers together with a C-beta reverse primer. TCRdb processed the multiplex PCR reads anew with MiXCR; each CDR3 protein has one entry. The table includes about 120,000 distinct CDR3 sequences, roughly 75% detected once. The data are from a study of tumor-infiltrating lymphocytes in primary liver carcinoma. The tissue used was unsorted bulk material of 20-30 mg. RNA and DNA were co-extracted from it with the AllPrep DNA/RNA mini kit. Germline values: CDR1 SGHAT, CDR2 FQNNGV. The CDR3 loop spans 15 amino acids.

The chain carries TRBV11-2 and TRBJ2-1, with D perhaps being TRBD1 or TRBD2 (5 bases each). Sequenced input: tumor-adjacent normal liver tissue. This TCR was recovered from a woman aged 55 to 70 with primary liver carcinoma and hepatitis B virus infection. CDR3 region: CASSLEGSLLDEQFF. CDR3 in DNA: TGTGCCAGTAGCTTAGAGGGGAGTCTCCTCGATGAGCAGTTCTTT.